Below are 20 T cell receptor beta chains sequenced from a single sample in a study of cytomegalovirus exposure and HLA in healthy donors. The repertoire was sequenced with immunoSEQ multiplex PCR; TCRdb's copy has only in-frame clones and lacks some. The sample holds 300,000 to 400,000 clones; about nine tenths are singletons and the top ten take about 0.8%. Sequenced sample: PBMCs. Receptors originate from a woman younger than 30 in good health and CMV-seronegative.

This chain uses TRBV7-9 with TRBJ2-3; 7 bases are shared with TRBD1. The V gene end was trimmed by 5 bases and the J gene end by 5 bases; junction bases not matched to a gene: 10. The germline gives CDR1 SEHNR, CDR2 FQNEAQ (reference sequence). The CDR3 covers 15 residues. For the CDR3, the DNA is TGTGCCAGCAGCCGAGGGGGCGCCTTTAAAGATACGCAGTATTTT. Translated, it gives CASSRGGAFKDTQYF. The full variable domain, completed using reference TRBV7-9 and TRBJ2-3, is DTGVSQNPRHKITKRGQNVTFRCDPISEHNRLYWYRQTLGQGPEFLTYFQNEAQLEKSRLLSDRFSAERPKGSFSTLEIQRTEQGDSAMYLCASSRGGAFKDTQYFGPGTRLTVL.

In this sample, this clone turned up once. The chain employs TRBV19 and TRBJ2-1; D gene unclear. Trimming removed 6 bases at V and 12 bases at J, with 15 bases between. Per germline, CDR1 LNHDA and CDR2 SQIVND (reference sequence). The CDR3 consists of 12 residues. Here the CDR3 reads CASSPGGRGQFF. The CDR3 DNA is TGTGCCAGTAGCCCCGGCGGCCGCGGGCAGTTCTTC.

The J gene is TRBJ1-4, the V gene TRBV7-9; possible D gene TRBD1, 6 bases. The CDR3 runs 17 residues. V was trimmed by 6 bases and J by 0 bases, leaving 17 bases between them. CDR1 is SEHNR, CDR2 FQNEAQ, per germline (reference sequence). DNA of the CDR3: TGTGCCAGCAGTCCCCCCTCCGGGACATCAACTAATGAAAAACTGTTTTTT. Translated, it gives CASSPPSGTSTNEKLFF.

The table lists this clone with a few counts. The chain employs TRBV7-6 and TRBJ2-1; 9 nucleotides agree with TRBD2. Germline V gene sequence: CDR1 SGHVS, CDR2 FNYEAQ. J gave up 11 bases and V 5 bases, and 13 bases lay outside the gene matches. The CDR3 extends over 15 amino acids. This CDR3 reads CASSRGLAVPIKQFF. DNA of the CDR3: TGTGCCAGCAGCCGGGGACTAGCCGTACCAATAAAGCAGTTCTTC.

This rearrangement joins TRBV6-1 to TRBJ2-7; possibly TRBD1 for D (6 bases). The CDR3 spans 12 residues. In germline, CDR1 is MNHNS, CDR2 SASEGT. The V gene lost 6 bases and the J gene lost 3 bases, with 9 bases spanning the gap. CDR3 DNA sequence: TGTGCCAGCAGCGCGGACAGCTACGAGCAGTACTTC. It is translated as CASSADSYEQYF.

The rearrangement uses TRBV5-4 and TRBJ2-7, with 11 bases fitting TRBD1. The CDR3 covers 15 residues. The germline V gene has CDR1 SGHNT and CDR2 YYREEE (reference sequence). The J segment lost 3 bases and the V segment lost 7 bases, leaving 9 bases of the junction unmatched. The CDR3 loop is CASREAGTGGYEQYF. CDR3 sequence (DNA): TGTGCCAGCCGAGAAGCCGGGACAGGGGGCTACGAGCAGTACTTC. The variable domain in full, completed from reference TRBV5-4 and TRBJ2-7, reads ETGVTQSPTHLIKTRGQQVTLRCSSQSGHNTVSWYQQALGQGPQFIFQYYREEENGRGNFPPRFSGLQFPNYSSELNVNALELDDSALYLCASREAGTGGYEQYFGPGTRLTVT.

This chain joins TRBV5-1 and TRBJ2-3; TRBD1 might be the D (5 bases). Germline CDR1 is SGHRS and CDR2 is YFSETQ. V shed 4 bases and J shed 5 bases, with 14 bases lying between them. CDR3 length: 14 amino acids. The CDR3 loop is CASSPRQRKDTQYF. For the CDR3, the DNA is TGCGCCAGCAGCCCCAGACAGAGGAAAGATACGCAGTATTTT.

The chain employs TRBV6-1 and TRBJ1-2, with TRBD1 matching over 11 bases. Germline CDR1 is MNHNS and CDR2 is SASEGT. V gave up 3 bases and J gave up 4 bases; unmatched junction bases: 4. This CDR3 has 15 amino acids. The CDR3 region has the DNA TGTGCCAGCAGTGAGCCCGGGACAGGGGGCTATGGCTACACCTTC. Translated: CASSEPGTGGYGYTF.

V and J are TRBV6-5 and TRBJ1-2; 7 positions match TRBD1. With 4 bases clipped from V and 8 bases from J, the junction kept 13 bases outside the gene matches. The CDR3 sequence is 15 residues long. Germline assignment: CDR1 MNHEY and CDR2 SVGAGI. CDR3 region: CASSSLRDRVSGYTF. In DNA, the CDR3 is TGTGCCAGCAGTTCCCTACGAGACAGGGTGAGCGGCTACACCTTC.

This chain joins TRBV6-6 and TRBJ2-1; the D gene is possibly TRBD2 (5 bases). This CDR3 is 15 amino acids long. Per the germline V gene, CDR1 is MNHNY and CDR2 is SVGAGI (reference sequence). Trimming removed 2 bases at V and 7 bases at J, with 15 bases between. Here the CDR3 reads CASSYEGRTANEQFF. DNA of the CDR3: TGTGCCAGCAGTTACGAGGGCAGGACGGCGAATGAGCAGTTCTTC.

This CDR3 reads CASSVDPTTEAFF. The CDR3 DNA reads TGTGCCAGCAGCGTAGACCCGACTACTGAAGCTTTCTTT. The J gene is TRBJ1-1, the V gene TRBV9, with D hard to call. V lost 0 bases and J 5 bases, leaving 8 bases between the germline ends. This CDR3 comprises 13 residues. The germline CDR1 and CDR2 sequences are SGDLS and YYNGEE.

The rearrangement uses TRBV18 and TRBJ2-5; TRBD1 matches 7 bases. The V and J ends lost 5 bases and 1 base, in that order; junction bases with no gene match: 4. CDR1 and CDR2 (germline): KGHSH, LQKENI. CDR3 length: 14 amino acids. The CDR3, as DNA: TGTGCCAGCTCATCTCGACAGGGCCAAGAGACCCAGTACTTC. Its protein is CASSSRQGQETQYF. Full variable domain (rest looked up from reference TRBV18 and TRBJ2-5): NAGVMQNPRHLVRRRGQEARLRCSPMKGHSHVYWYRQLPEEGLKFMVYLQKENIIDESGMPKERFSAEFPKEGPSILRIQQVVRGDSAAYFCASSSRQGQETQYFGPGTRLLVL.

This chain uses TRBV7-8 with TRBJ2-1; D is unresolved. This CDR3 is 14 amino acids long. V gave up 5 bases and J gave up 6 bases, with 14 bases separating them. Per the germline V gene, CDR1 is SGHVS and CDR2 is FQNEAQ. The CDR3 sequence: CASSLSTLGNEQFF. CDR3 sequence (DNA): TGTGCCAGCAGCCTTTCTACCCTCGGCAATGAGCAGTTCTTC.

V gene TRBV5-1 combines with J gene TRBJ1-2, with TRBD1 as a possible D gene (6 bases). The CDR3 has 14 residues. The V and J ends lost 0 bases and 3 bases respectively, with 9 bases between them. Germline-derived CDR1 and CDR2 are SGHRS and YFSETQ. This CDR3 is CASSLGQGYYGYTF. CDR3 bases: TGCGCCAGCAGCTTGGGTCAGGGGTACTATGGCTACACCTTC.

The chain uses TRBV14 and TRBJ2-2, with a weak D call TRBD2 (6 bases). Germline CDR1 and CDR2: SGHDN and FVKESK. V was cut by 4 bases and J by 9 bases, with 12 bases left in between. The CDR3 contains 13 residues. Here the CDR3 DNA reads TGTGCCAGCAGCCCCCTGGGACTCCGGGAGCTGTTTTTT. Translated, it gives CASSPLGLRELFF. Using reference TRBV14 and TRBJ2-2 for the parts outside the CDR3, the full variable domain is EAGVTQFPSHSVIEKGQTVTLRCDPISGHDNLYWYRRVMGKEIKFLLHFVKESKQDESGMPNNRFLAERTGGTYSTLKVQPAELEDSGVYFCASSPLGLRELFFGEGSRLTVL.

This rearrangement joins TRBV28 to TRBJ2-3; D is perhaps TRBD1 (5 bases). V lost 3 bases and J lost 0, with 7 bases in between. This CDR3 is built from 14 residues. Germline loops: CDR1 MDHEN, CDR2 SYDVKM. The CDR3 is CASSFQGSTDTQYF. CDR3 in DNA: TGTGCCAGCAGTTTTCAGGGTAGCACAGATACGCAGTATTTT. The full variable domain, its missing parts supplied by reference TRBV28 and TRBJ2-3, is DVKVTQSSRYLVKRTGEKVFLECVQDMDHENMFWYRQDPGLGLRLIYFSYDVKMKEKGDIPEGYSVSREKKERFSLILESASTNQTSMYLCASSFQGSTDTQYFGPGTRLTVL.

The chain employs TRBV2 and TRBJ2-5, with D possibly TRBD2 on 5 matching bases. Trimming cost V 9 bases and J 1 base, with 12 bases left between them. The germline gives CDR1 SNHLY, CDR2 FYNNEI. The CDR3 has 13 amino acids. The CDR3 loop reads CASRDGIQETQYF. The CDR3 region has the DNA TGTGCCAGTCGGGATGGGATCCAAGAGACCCAGTACTTC.

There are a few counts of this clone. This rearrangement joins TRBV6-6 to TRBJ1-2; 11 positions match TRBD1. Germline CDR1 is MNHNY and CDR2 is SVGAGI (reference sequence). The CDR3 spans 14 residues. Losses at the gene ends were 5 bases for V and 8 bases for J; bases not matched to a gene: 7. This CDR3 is CASSPPGQGVGYTF. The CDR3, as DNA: TGTGCCAGCAGTCCTCCGGGACAGGGGGTCGGCTACACCTTC.

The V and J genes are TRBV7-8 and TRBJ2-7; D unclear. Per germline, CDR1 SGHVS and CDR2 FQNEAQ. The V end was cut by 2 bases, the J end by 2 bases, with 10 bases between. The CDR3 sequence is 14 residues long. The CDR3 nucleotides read TGTGCCAGCAGCTTACTCCAGGAAACCTACGAGCAGTACTTC. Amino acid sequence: CASSLLQETYEQYF.

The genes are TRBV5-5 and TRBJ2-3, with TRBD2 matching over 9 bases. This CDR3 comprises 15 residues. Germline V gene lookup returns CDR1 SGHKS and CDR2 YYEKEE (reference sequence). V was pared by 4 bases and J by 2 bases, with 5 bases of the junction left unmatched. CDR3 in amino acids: CASSPRLAATDTQYF. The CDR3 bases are TGTGCCAGCAGCCCGAGACTAGCGGCCACAGATACGCAGTATTTT.